The clone carrying this T cell receptor beta chain appeared a single time. Its specificity is unknown. Per germline, CDR1 SNHLY and CDR2 FYNNEI. Trimming stripped 8 bases from V and 5 bases from J, with 24 bases between. CDR3 length: 16 residues. The source of the sample is a study of T cells in Graves' hyperthyroidism and ophthalmopathy. Broader study findings: Blood also showed most of the thyroid clonotypes that were expanded above 0.001.

Exclusion criteria comprised uncontrolled infection, other autoimmune disease, pregnancy or lactation. Amplification of TCR beta CDR3 regions used RNA as the template. The HTBI primer set drove a first-round RT-PCR of the TCR CDR3. TCRdb fed the multiplex PCR reads into MiXCR, producing one record per CDR3 protein. The sample yields hundreds of thousands of distinct CDR3 sequences, approximately 42% seen once. Sequenced material: peripheral blood or thyroid tissue (not recorded which). The chain couples TRBV2 to TRBJ1-1; D may be TRBD1 (6 bases). This TCR was recovered from an adult man with Graves' disease, either hyperthyroidism or ophthalmopathy (not recorded which). The CDR3 bases are TGTGCCAGCTCACTTTACGGGGGGACGAGGGGGACTGAAGCTTTCTTT. Translating it yields CASSLYGGTRGTEAFF.